What follows is one TCR beta chain and its context. Participant reports of clinical history set cohort assignment. Contact with a PCR-confirmed or clinician-diagnosed COVID-19 case occurred within 2 weeks of entry. Authors' processing steps: Amplification of reference gene primers provided the estimated nucleated cell counts. Libraries were prepared by immunoSEQ multiplex PCR; TCRdb keeps only in-frame clonotypes and omits some of them. For V, J and clone size, that table is used; D and trimming come from the DNA. The sample shows fewer than 350,000 clones, around 84% of them seen only once. Germline V gene sequence: CDR1 MNHNS, CDR2 SASEGT. Between the trimmed V and J ends, which lost 2 bases and 0 bases, there was a span of 10 bases. The CDR3 sequence is 15 residues long. The source of the sample is a study of blood T cell repertoires in COVID-19. For the study at large: From T cells, B-cell-depleted T cells, or PBMCs came the material, which was cDNA or gDNA.

The chain couples TRBV6-1 to TRBJ1-1, with a possible D match to TRBD1 (6 bases). The sequencing input was PBMCs or T cells enriched from blood (not recorded which). The sequence was collected from a woman in her 30s who had been exposed to COVID-19. CDR3 nucleotides: TGTGCCAGCAGTGAACCAGGGGAGATGAACACTGAAGCTTTCTTT. It codes for CASSEPGEMNTEAFF.